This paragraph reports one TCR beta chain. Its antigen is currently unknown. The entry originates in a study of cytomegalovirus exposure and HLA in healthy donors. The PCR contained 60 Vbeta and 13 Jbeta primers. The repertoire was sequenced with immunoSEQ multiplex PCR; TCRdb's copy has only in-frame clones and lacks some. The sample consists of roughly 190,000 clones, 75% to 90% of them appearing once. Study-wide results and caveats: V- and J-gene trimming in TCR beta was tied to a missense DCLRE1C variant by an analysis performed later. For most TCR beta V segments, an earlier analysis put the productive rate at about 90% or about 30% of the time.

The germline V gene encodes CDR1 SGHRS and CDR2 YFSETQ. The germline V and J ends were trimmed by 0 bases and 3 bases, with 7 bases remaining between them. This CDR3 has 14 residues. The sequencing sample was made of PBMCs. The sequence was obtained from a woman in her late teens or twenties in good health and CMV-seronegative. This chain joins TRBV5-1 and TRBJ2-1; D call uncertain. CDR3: CASSLALFYNEQFF. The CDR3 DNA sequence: TGCGCCAGCAGCTTGGCCCTGTTCTACAATGAGCAGTTCTTC.